The next 24 T cell receptor beta chains were all read from a single sample in a study of beta chain features in type 1 diabetes. Expressed TCRB transcripts were sequenced after all isolated RNA was converted to cDNA. The table came from immunoSEQ multiplex PCR; TCRdb's copy has only in-frame clones and leaves some out. The sample lists roughly 300,000 clones; 13% to 15% were seen once. Sequenced input: central memory CD4+ T cells from blood. The origin of the receptors is a man between 25 and 39 years old in good health.

This clone was counted a few times. The chain is built from TRBV10-3 and TRBJ2-7; 11 bases fit TRBD2. Germline CDR1 and CDR2: ENHRY and SYGVKD. V trimming: 10 bases; J trimming: 6 bases; junction bases outside the gene matches: 14. The CDR3 runs to 15 residues. CDR3 nucleotides: TGTGCCAGCAGGTCACTAGCGGGAGAACGCTCCGAGCAGTACGTC. Translation: CASRSLAGERSEQYV.

V gene TRBV14 combines with J gene TRBJ2-7, with D unclear. TRBJ2-5 matches the DNA end more closely, so the J call is doubtful. Germline V gene lookup returns CDR1 SGHDN and CDR2 FVKESK. The CDR3 consists of 15 residues. CDR3 sequence (DNA): TGTGCCAGCAGCTTCAGGCTCCTGGGGCAAGAGACCCAGTACTTC. This codes for CASSFRLLGQETQYF.

As concerns this clone: Different DNA sequences within this sample yield the same CDR3. The rearrangement joins TRBV27 to TRBJ2-3; D may be TRBD2 (6 bases). This CDR3 is built from 15 residues. Trimming shortened V by 2 bases and J by 2 bases, and 11 bases separated the two germline ends. The germline gives CDR1 MNHEY, CDR2 SMNVEV (reference sequence). The CDR3 loop reads CASSLQGLSTDTQYF. The CDR3 DNA sequence: TGTGCCAGCAGTTTACAGGGACTGTCCACAGATACGCAGTATTTT.

This clone was observed a few times. CDR3 residues: CASSARTGRPGELFF. The CDR3 DNA follows: TGTGCCAGCAGCGCACGGACAGGGCGGCCCGGGGAGCTGTTTTTT. V is TRBV9 and J is TRBJ2-2, with 8 bases that match TRBD1. Germline lookup yields CDR1 SGDLS and CDR2 YYNGEE. CDR3 size: 15 residues. The V segment lost 3 bases and the J segment 6 bases; nucleotides outside the gene matches: 7. Supplemented by reference TRBV9 and TRBJ2-2, the full variable domain reads DSGVTQTPKHLITATGQRVTLRCSPRSGDLSVYWYQQSLDQGLQFLIQYYNGEERAKGNILERFSAQQFPDLHSELNLSSLELGDSALYFCASSARTGRPGELFFGEGSRLTVL.

The CDR3 coding sequence is TGTGCCAGCAGTCAGACTAGCGGGAGAAACAATGAGCAGTTCTTC. It encodes CASSQTSGRNNEQFF. The gene calls are TRBV6-1 and TRBJ2-1; 12 positions match TRBD2. V dropped 5 bases and J dropped 5; count of bases not matched to a gene: 4. Per the germline V gene, CDR1 is MNHNS and CDR2 is SASEGT. This CDR3 is built from 15 residues.

With respect to this clone: At one end, the junction sequence differs from germline, possibly due to a read error. V and J are TRBV10-3 and TRBJ2-1, with D unclear. Germline lookup yields CDR1 ENHRY and CDR2 SYGVKD. The CDR3 is 14 residues long. CDR3 sequence (DNA): TGTGCCAGCAGTTACGGTAGTGGCTACAATGAGCAGTTCTTC. Its protein is CASSYGSGYNEQFF.

This clone came up a few times. The J gene is TRBJ2-7, the V gene TRBV28; D possibly corresponds to TRBD2 (6 bases). The CDR3 is 13 residues long. CDR1 is MDHEN and CDR2 is SYDVKM in the germline V gene. Between the trimmed V and J ends, which lost 6 bases and 1 base, there was a span of 10 bases. CDR3 amino acids: CASRSGGSYEQYF. DNA for the CDR3: TGTGCCAGCAGATCCGGGGGTTCCTACGAGCAGTACTTC.

V gene TRBV29-1 combines with J gene TRBJ2-7; tentative D call: TRBD2 (6 bases). With 7 bases removed from V and 0 bases from J, the gap between germline ends came to 10 bases. CDR1 is SQVTM and CDR2 is ANQGSEA in the germline V gene. CDR3 length: 12 residues. In DNA form, the CDR3 reads TGCAGCGGAGCTAGCGACTCCTACGAGCAGTACTTC. Protein sequence: CSGASDSYEQYF.

Notes on this clone: This may arise from a read error, as a much more abundant clone is one base away. The chain couples TRBV7-2 to TRBJ2-3; 7 nucleotides line up with TRBD2. Germline V lookup: CDR1 SGHTA, CDR2 FQGNSA. Trimming cost V 5 bases and J 5 bases; bases outside gene matches: 1. This CDR3 spans 12 amino acids. Here the CDR3 reads CASSPGGDTQYF. DNA for the CDR3: TGTGCCAGCAGCCCGGGGGGAGATACGCAGTATTTT.

This chain uses TRBV5-1 with TRBJ2-7; D possibly corresponds to TRBD1 (6 bases). Germline V gene data show CDR1 as SGHRS and CDR2 as YFSETQ. This CDR3 has 14 residues. Trimming took 1 base from V and 2 from J, leaving 10 bases between them. The chain's CDR3 is CASSLRQGTYEQYF. CDR3 DNA: TGCGCCAGCAGCTTGAGGCAGGGGACCTACGAGCAGTACTTC.

The rearrangement uses TRBV6-5 and TRBJ2-1; D unresolved. The V end was cut by 8 bases, the J end by 7 bases, with 6 bases between. Looked up from germline, CDR1 is MNHEY and CDR2 is SVGAGI. This CDR3 region has 10 residues. CDR3 sequence: CASARNEQFF. CDR3 nucleotides: TGTGCCAGCGCTCGGAATGAGCAGTTCTTC.

As for this clone: One end of the junction fails to match germline, which may point to a read error. The rearrangement uses TRBV7-7 and TRBJ2-2, with TRBD2 matching 7 bases. Germline lookup yields CDR1 SSHAT and CDR2 FNYEAQ (reference sequence). The CDR3 extends over 15 amino acids. CDR3 in DNA: TGTGCTAGCAGGCCCGCGGGGGCGAACACCGGGGAGCTGTTTTTT. It yields the protein CASRPAGANTGELFF.

A few counts support this clone. The chain is built from TRBV5-1 and TRBJ2-1; possibly TRBD2 for D (5 bases). Looked up from germline, CDR1 is SGHRS and CDR2 is YFSETQ. V dropped 4 bases and J dropped 5 bases, with 10 bases sitting between them. CDR3 length: 13 amino acids. The DNA for the CDR3 is TGCGCCAGCAGCCCGGGGTTCCACAATGAGCAGTTCTTC. The encoded protein is CASSPGFHNEQFF.

The genes are TRBV28 and TRBJ2-2, with 7 bases lining up with TRBD1. V lost 5 bases and J lost 4; bases outside the gene matches: 7. Germline CDR1 reads MDHEN; CDR2 reads SYDVKM. This CDR3 has 15 residues. DNA of the CDR3: TGTGCCAGCAGTCCCGGACAGGTTAGCACCGGGGAGCTGTTTTTT. Amino acid sequence: CASSPGQVSTGELFF. Full variable domain (rest looked up from reference TRBV28 and TRBJ2-2): DVKVTQSSRYLVKRTGEKVFLECVQDMDHENMFWYRQDPGLGLRLIYFSYDVKMKEKGDIPEGYSVSREKKERFSLILESASTNQTSMYLCASSPGQVSTGELFFGEGSRLTVL.

This clone was counted only a few times. Other DNA sequences in this sample translate to the same CDR3. This rearrangement joins TRBV19 to TRBJ2-3, with D unclear. The CDR3 has 12 residues. The ends were cut back, 0 bases at V and 6 bases at J, with 4 bases in the middle. Germline CDR1 reads LNHDA; CDR2 reads SQIVND (reference sequence). CDR3: CASSIEGDTQYF. CDR3 DNA sequence: TGTGCCAGTAGTATAGAGGGGGATACGCAGTATTTT.

This clone was detected a few times. One end of the junction fails to match germline, which may point to a read error. This chain joins TRBV10-3 and TRBJ2-7; 10 bases match TRBD1. CDR1 ENHRY and CDR2 SYGVKD come from the germline V gene. The CDR3 spans 15 residues. The CDR3 sequence is CASSLDRGDPYEQYF. The CDR3 bases are TGTGCCAGCAGTTTGGACAGGGGGGACCCCTACGAGCAGTACTTC.

The rearrangement uses TRBV19 and TRBJ2-7; 7 positions agree with TRBD1. J was trimmed by 1 base and V by 4 bases; bases with no gene match: 4. The germline CDR1 and CDR2 sequences are LNHDA and SQIVND (reference sequence). This CDR3 is built from 14 residues. CDR3 sequence (DNA): TGTGCCAGTAGTAAACCGGGACAGTCCTACGAGCAGTACGTC. This codes for CASSKPGQSYEQYV.

This clone was detected only a few times. This rearrangement joins TRBV7-2 to TRBJ1-4, with D unclear. Trimming shortened V by 1 base and J by 3 bases, and 6 bases separated the two germline ends. CDR1 and CDR2 (germline): SGHTA, FQGNSA. CDR3 length: 14 amino acids. This chain's CDR3 is CASSLDGANEKLFF. CDR3 DNA sequence: TGTGCCAGCAGCTTAGATGGAGCTAATGAAAAACTGTTTTTT.

V gene TRBV2 combines with J gene TRBJ2-7; no firm D call. Trimming took off 7 bases at V and 6 bases at J, with 10 bases between the two ends. The germline V gene encodes CDR1 SNHLY and CDR2 FYNNEI. This CDR3 has 11 residues. In nucleotides, the CDR3 is TGTGCCAGCAACGGTTGGGCCGAGCAGTACTTC. This translates into CASNGWAEQYF.

V gene TRBV7-2 combines with J gene TRBJ1-1, with D perhaps matching TRBD1 (5 bases). CDR1 SGHTA and CDR2 FQGNSA come from the germline V gene. Trimming took 7 bases from V and 0 from J, leaving 21 bases between them. This CDR3 is built from 17 residues. In DNA, the CDR3 is TGTGCCAGCACCCGACTTGGGGCAGGCCCTTTGAACACTGAAGCTTTCTTT. Translating it yields CASTRLGAGPLNTEAFF.

This clone has a handful of counts. V is TRBV6-5 and J is TRBJ2-6; no firm D call. Germline CDR1 reads MNHEY; CDR2 reads SVGAGI. Trimming took 7 bases from V and 0 from J, leaving 4 bases between them. CDR3 length: 13 amino acids. Here the CDR3 DNA reads TGTGCCAGCACCAACTCTGGGGCCAACGTCCTGACTTTC. Protein sequence: CASTNSGANVLTF.

This clone was found a few times. The chain employs TRBV2 and TRBJ2-1; D perhaps matches TRBD2 (5 bases). The V end was cut by 8 bases, the J end by 3 bases, with 11 bases between. Germline loops: CDR1 SNHLY, CDR2 FYNNEI. This CDR3 spans 13 amino acids. The CDR3 DNA follows: TGTGCCAGCCGCAGAGGGTTCTACAATGAGCAGTTCTTC. Its protein product is CASRRGFYNEQFF.

The sample holds a few counts of this clone. V usage is TRBV11-2 and J usage is TRBJ1-3; D call uncertain. Trimming left V 1 base short and J 0 bases short, with 4 bases between. CDR1 is SGHAT, CDR2 FQNNGV, per germline. There are 14 residues in the CDR3. The chain's CDR3 is CASSLGSSGNTIYF. In DNA form, the CDR3 reads TGTGCCAGCAGCTTAGGCAGCTCTGGAAACACCATATATTTT.

This clone turned up a few times. The rearrangement uses TRBV27 and TRBJ1-5; 7 nucleotides align to TRBD1. This CDR3 is built from 12 residues. Unmatched junction bases numbered 6, after V lost 6 bases and J lost 10 bases. CDR1 is MNHEY and CDR2 is SMNVEV in the germline V gene (reference sequence). CDR3 residues: CASSSQGGPQHF. Here the CDR3 DNA reads TGTGCCAGCAGCTCTCAGGGGGGACCCCAGCATTTT.